This paragraph covers one TCR beta chain sequence. Its target is not known. The source of the sample is a study of T-cell reconstitution after alpha-beta-depleted transplantation in children. The study's findings and limits: From newly produced T cells came most of the T-cell counts and diversity one year after transplant. Some patients' high day-60 TCRbeta diversity was attributed to recipient cells surviving conditioning. At around two months after transplant, the alpha-beta T cells were reportedly derived from several hundred expanded clones that came from non-depleted graft cells.

It was with unique molecular identifiers that the TCRbeta library was prepared. TCRdb itself ran the PCR reads through MiXCR, one entry per CDR3 protein. The sample lists 400,000 to 550,000 distinct CDR3 sequences, about 10% occurring once. Material: PBMCs, obtained before TCRalphabeta/CD19-depleted stem cell transplant. This TCR was recovered from a child aged 2-9 years with inherited bone marrow failure, due to receive a stem cell transplant.

CDR3 nucleotide sequence: TGCAGTGCTTCCATAGGCTACGAGCAGTACTTC. Translated: CSASIGYEQYF. The chain recombines TRBV20-1 with TRBJ2-7, with D hard to call. Germline lookup yields CDR1 DFQATT and CDR2 SNEGSKA (reference sequence). The V end lost 5 bases, the J end lost 3 bases, and 8 bases lay between the germline ends. The CDR3 is 11 residues long.